The 25 T cell receptor beta chains below were found in one sample sequenced in a study of OX40 agonist ivuxolimab in advanced cancers. Profiling relied on immunoSEQ multiplex PCR, and the TCRdb table lists in-frame clones only, not all of them. The data contain tens of thousands of clones, roughly nine tenths of them singletons. Material: CD4+ or CD8+ T cells sorted from blood, obtained in a trial of the OX40 agonist ivuxolimab. The receptors originated from an adult with an advanced solid tumor such as melanoma, head and neck, liver or kidney cancer.

This rearrangement joins TRBV5-4 to TRBJ2-2; TRBD2 might be the D (5 bases). Germline-derived CDR1 and CDR2 are SGHNT and YYREEE (reference sequence). V lost 2 bases, J lost 1 base, and 9 bases lay in between. This CDR3 is built from 15 residues. CDR3 in DNA: TGTGCCAGCAGCTTAGGAGAGGGGAACACCGGGGAGCTGTTTTTT. Its protein is CASSLGEGNTGELFF.

V is TRBV7-8 and J is TRBJ2-7; 8 bases align to TRBD2. Germline V gene sequence: CDR1 SGHVS, CDR2 FQNEAQ. V shed 5 bases and J 4 bases; nucleotides not matched to a gene: 7. The CDR3 loop spans 14 amino acids. Written as DNA, the CDR3 is TGTGCCAGCAGCCTCGGGACTAGTCGTTACGAGCAGTACTTC. This gives the protein CASSLGTSRYEQYF.

The rearrangement joins TRBV18 to TRBJ2-1; TRBD2 is a possible D gene (6 bases). The V end lost 3 bases, the J end lost 4 bases, and 13 bases lay between the germline ends. The V gene's germline CDR1 is KGHSH and CDR2 LQKENI. The length of the CDR3 is 15 residues. CDR3 bases: TGTGCCAGCTCACCTGGGACTGGCGAATACAATGAGCAGTTCTTC. Protein sequence: CASSPGTGEYNEQFF.

This chain connects TRBV9 to TRBJ2-1; D might be TRBD2 (5 bases). Germline CDR1 SGDLS, CDR2 YYNGEE. The CDR3 runs to 15 residues. Trimming pared 2 bases from V and 0 bases from J, leaving 9 bases between. The DNA of the CDR3 is TGTGCCAGCAGCGTGGTAGGGAGCTCCTACAATGAGCAGTTCTTC. As protein: CASSVVGSSYNEQFF.

This chain connects TRBV15 to TRBJ1-2, with a weak D call TRBD1 (6 bases). Per germline, CDR1 LNHNV and CDR2 YYDKDF (reference sequence). V lost 1 base and J lost 3, with 15 bases in between. The CDR3 loop spans 16 amino acids. The CDR3 coding sequence is TGTGCCACCAGCAGAGGGAAGGGCAGGGGCGACTATGGCTACACCTTC. This translates into CATSRGKGRGDYGYTF.

CDR3 residues: CASSFLTGDLPYEQYF. The CDR3 DNA reads as TGTGCCAGCAGCTTTCTCACAGGGGATTTACCCTACGAGCAGTACTTC. V usage is TRBV5-6 and J usage is TRBJ2-5, with 7 nucleotides matching TRBD1. The J call is in doubt because the DNA end fits TRBJ2-7 better. There are 16 residues in the CDR3. From germline, CDR1 is SGHDT and CDR2 YYEEEE.

The chain has TRBV6-1 and TRBJ1-2; 12 bases match TRBD1. The germline V gene has CDR1 MNHNS and CDR2 SASEGT. The CDR3 is 14 residues long. V lost 7 bases, J lost 7 bases, and 7 bases stayed unmatched. The CDR3: CASTGTGGIGGYTF. The DNA of the CDR3 is TGTGCCAGCACCGGGACAGGGGGCATTGGTGGCTACACCTTC.

The chain joins TRBV25-1 to TRBJ2-1; the match to TRBD2 covers 7 bases. Per germline, CDR1 MGHDK and CDR2 SYGVNS. The V gene end was trimmed by 4 bases and the J gene end by 7 bases; junction bases not matched to a gene: 4. This CDR3 region has 13 residues. CDR3 DNA: TGTGCCAGCAGTGTGGCGGGAGTAAATGAGCAGTTCTTC. It specifies CASSVAGVNEQFF.

This rearrangement joins TRBV14 to TRBJ2-1; D unresolved. This CDR3 spans 13 amino acids. V lost 2 bases and J lost 9, with 11 bases in between. Germline loops: CDR1 SGHDN, CDR2 FVKESK. The CDR3 here is CASSQIDKLEQFF. CDR3 DNA: TGTGCCAGCAGCCAAATAGACAAGCTTGAGCAGTTCTTC. Together with reference TRBV14 and TRBJ2-1, the CDR3 gives the full variable domain: EAGVTQFPSHSVIEKGQTVTLRCDPISGHDNLYWYRRVMGKEIKFLLHFVKESKQDESGMPNNRFLAERTGGTYSTLKVQPAELEDSGVYFCASSQIDKLEQFFGPGTRLTVL.

V and J are TRBV11-2 and TRBJ1-1; D is undetermined. Germline CDR1 is SGHAT and CDR2 is FQNNGV. The length of the CDR3 is 14 residues. V lost 5 bases and J lost 5, with 15 bases in between. DNA for the CDR3: TGTGCCAGCAGCAAAGACCCCTCGGGAACTGAAGCTTTCTTT. The encoded protein is CASSKDPSGTEAFF.

The genes are TRBV7-8 and TRBJ2-2, with D uncertain. Germline lookup yields CDR1 SGHVS and CDR2 FQNEAQ. CDR3 length: 12 residues. Between the trimmed V and J ends, which lost 3 bases and 7 bases, there was a span of 6 bases. The CDR3: CASSFFIGELFF. The CDR3 region has the DNA TGTGCCAGCAGCTTCTTTATCGGGGAGCTGTTTTTT.

This clone was seen only once. The chain carries TRBV27 and TRBJ2-3; D call uncertain. V lost 4 bases and J lost 1, with 3 bases in between. CDR1 is MNHEY and CDR2 is SMNVEV in the germline V gene (reference sequence). There are 12 residues in the CDR3. CDR3: CASSSRTDTQYF. The CDR3 nucleotides read TGTGCCAGCAGTTCCCGCACAGATACGCAGTATTTT.

This rearrangement joins TRBV27 to TRBJ1-2; tentative D call: TRBD1 (6 bases). V lost 5 bases and J 7 bases, leaving 23 bases between the germline ends. This CDR3 spans 16 amino acids. Germline values: CDR1 MNHEY, CDR2 SMNVEV (reference sequence). This chain's CDR3 is CASSPWGARGGGGYTF. The CDR3, as DNA: TGTGCCAGCAGTCCTTGGGGTGCTCGAGGGGGGGGTGGCTACACCTTC.

The V call is TRBV14, the J call TRBJ1-1, with D hard to call. The ends were cut back, 4 bases at V and 6 bases at J, with 12 bases in the middle. The CDR3 runs 13 residues. The germline CDR1 and CDR2 sequences are SGHDN and FVKESK. CDR3 in DNA: TGTGCCAGCAGCCCACGACCCGGCGCTGAAGCTTTCTTT. Translated: CASSPRPGAEAFF. Combining the CDR3 with reference TRBV14 and TRBJ1-1 gives the whole variable domain EAGVTQFPSHSVIEKGQTVTLRCDPISGHDNLYWYRRVMGKEIKFLLHFVKESKQDESGMPNNRFLAERTGGTYSTLKVQPAELEDSGVYFCASSPRPGAEAFFGQGTRLTVV.

The rearrangement uses TRBV5-1 and TRBJ1-3; no reliable D call. The CDR3 has 16 residues. Trimming stripped 0 bases from V and 2 bases from J, with 12 bases between. Germline V gives CDR1 SGHRS, CDR2 YFSETQ. CDR3 nucleotide sequence: TGCGCCAGCAGCTTGGCCCCGGGCTTAGCTGGAAACACCATATATTTT. Its protein product is CASSLAPGLAGNTIYF.

This chain joins TRBV27 and TRBJ2-3; D is uncertain. Trimming left V 6 bases short and J 3 bases short, with 16 bases between. Germline CDR1 MNHEY, CDR2 SMNVEV (reference sequence). This CDR3 comprises 15 residues. CDR3 coding DNA: TGTGCCAGCAGCCACGACGGGCGAATTACAGATACGCAGTATTTT. Amino acids: CASSHDGRITDTQYF.

This clone was seen just once. The gene calls are TRBV5-1 and TRBJ2-3; no firm D call. The length of the CDR3 is 14 residues. CDR1 is SGHRS, CDR2 YFSETQ, per germline. Trimming removed 7 bases at V and 0 bases at J, with 12 bases between. CDR3 sequence: CASSTASSTDTQYF. CDR3 nucleotides: TGCGCCAGCTCCACCGCCTCTAGCACAGATACGCAGTATTTT.

The chain joins TRBV27 to TRBJ2-1; D not resolved. Looked up from germline, CDR1 is MNHEY and CDR2 is SMNVEV (reference sequence). Trimming pared 10 bases from V and 4 bases from J, leaving 17 bases between. This CDR3 comprises 14 residues. In DNA, the CDR3 is TGTGCCACCCCGCCTGGAGCACCTTACAATGAGCAGTTCTTC. Its protein product is CATPPGAPYNEQFF.

The chain is built from TRBV28 and TRBJ1-2, with 7 bases identical to TRBD1. CDR1 and CDR2 (germline): MDHEN, SYDVKM. This CDR3 comprises 14 residues. The V segment lost 5 bases and the J segment 3 bases; nucleotides outside the gene matches: 6. CDR3 amino acids: CASSMTGRDYGYTF. The CDR3 DNA sequence: TGTGCCAGCAGTATGACAGGGCGGGACTATGGCTACACCTTC.

The chain carries TRBV28 and TRBJ2-7, with 8 bases lining up with TRBD2. Germline assignment: CDR1 MDHEN and CDR2 SYDVKM. The CDR3 spans 15 residues. V dropped 5 bases and J dropped 2; count of bases not matched to a gene: 8. The CDR3 DNA follows: TGTGCCAGCAGTCTTCCGACTAGCGCGGCCTACGAGCAGTACTTC. Encoded protein: CASSLPTSAAYEQYF.

The chain combines TRBV28 with TRBJ1-3; possibly TRBD1 for D (6 bases). V was cut by 7 bases and J by 2 bases, with 12 bases left in between. This CDR3 comprises 14 residues. Per germline, CDR1 MDHEN and CDR2 SYDVKM. The CDR3 here is CASIVGGAGNTIYF. CDR3 sequence (DNA): TGTGCCAGCATCGTCGGGGGCGCTGGAAACACCATATATTTT.

The chain links TRBV5-1 to TRBJ2-7, with TRBD1 identical over 7 bases. Germline V lookup: CDR1 SGHRS, CDR2 YFSETQ. The CDR3 is made up of 13 amino acids. V shed 7 bases and J 6 bases; nucleotides not matched to a gene: 10. The CDR3 here is CASRIPGTVEQYF. In DNA, the CDR3 is TGCGCCAGCCGAATTCCCGGGACAGTCGAGCAGTACTTC. The full variable domain, rest sourced from reference TRBV5-1 and TRBJ2-7, is KAGVTQTPRYLIKTRGQQVTLSCSPISGHRSVSWYQQTPGQGLQFLFEYFSETQRNKGNFPGRFSGRQFSNSRSEMNVSTLELGDSALYLCASRIPGTVEQYFGPGTRLTVT.

The chain recombines TRBV5-4 with TRBJ2-7; 8 positions match TRBD1. The V gene end was trimmed by 5 bases and the J gene end by 2 bases; junction bases not matched to a gene: 9. CDR3 length: 15 amino acids. CDR1 and CDR2 (germline): SGHNT, YYREEE (reference sequence). Here the CDR3 reads CASRTDRGGTYEQYF. The CDR3 region has the DNA TGTGCCAGCAGAACCGACAGGGGAGGAACCTACGAGCAGTACTTC. The full variable domain, with the rest looked up from reference TRBV5-4 and TRBJ2-7, is ETGVTQSPTHLIKTRGQQVTLRCSSQSGHNTVSWYQQALGQGPQFIFQYYREEENGRGNFPPRFSGLQFPNYSSELNVNALELDDSALYLCASRTDRGGTYEQYFGPGTRLTVT.

As DNA, the CDR3 is TGCAGCGTTGAGGCCCAGGCGAACACCGGGGAGCTGTTTTTT. Its protein product is CSVEAQANTGELFF. The rearrangement uses TRBV29-1 and TRBJ2-2; D ambiguous. CDR1 is SQVTM and CDR2 is ANQGSEA in the germline V gene. Trimming removed 3 bases from V and 0 bases from J, with 8 bases in between. CDR3 length: 14 amino acids.

The CDR3 region has the DNA TGCAGCGCCCTGGGTCATGCCAGCCAAGCTTTCTTT. This encodes CSALGHASQAFF. The chain has TRBV29-1 and TRBJ1-1, with D uncertain. The CDR3 spans 12 residues. V was trimmed by 7 bases and J by 9 bases, leaving 18 bases between them. The V gene's germline CDR1 is SQVTM and CDR2 ANQGSEA. Full variable domain (remainder filled in from reference TRBV29-1 and TRBJ1-1): SAVISQKPSRDICQRGTSLTIQCQVDSQVTMMFWYRQQPGQSLTLIATANQGSEATYESGFVIDKFPISRPNLTFSTLTVSNMSPEDSSIYLCSALGHASQAFFGQGTRLTVV.